This TCR beta chain was recorded in a study of shared clonotypes between healthy human individuals. The repertoire was sequenced with immunoSEQ multiplex PCR; TCRdb's copy has only in-frame clones and lacks some. The data contain about 2.5 million clones, under 95% of them seen just once; the ten biggest clones take up around 0.38%. Germline loops: CDR1 SGHTA, CDR2 FQGNSA. CDR3 length: 14 residues. V was cut by 0 bases and J by 3 bases, with 8 bases left in between. The sequencing sample was made of naive CD4+ T cells from PBMCs. The subset was: CD45RA+ positively selected. The rearrangement uses TRBV7-2 and TRBJ2-5; no clear D gene. The TCR sequence derives from a young man in good health. Some clones in this sample may be carry-over from other donors' samples. The CDR3 DNA sequence: TGTGCCAGCAGCTTAGCGCTTGTTAAAGAGACCCAGTACTTC. This translates into CASSLALVKETQYF. The full variable domain, rest sourced from reference TRBV7-2 and TRBJ2-5, is GAGVSQSPSNKVTEKGKDVELRCDPISGHTALYWYRQSLGQGLEFLIYFQGNSAPDKSGLPSDRFSAERTGGSVSTLTIQRTQQEDSAVYLCASSLALVKETQYFGPGTRLLVL.